A single sample is the source of the 26 T cell receptor beta chains below, sequenced in a study of preoperative IRX-2 immunotherapy in early breast cancer. Treatment of the sample: preoperative locoregional IRX-2 cytokine immunotherapy. Produced via immunoSEQ multiplex PCR; TCRdb's table is partial and in-frame only. The data contain about 280 clones, over 65% of them singletons. The specimen was obtained from a patient treated with IRX-2 immunotherapy. The receptors were gathered from a human donor with breast cancer.

The genes are TRBV6-8 and TRBJ2-1; D possibly corresponds to TRBD2 (6 bases). The CDR3 spans 12 residues. V gave up 4 bases and J gave up 6 bases, with 7 bases separating them. CDR1 is MNHGY, CDR2 SAAAGT, per germline. The CDR3: CASSWRGNEQFF. The DNA of the CDR3 is TGTGCCAGCAGTTGGCGGGGCAATGAGCAGTTCTTC.

J is TRBJ2-7 and V is TRBV6-8; 9 bases are a match to TRBD1. The CDR3 has 12 residues. V shed 6 bases, J shed 5 bases, and the junction held 2 bases outside the gene matches. Germline V gives CDR1 MNHGY, CDR2 SAAAGT. DNA for the CDR3: TGTGCCAGCAGGACAGGGGGACACGAGCAGTACTTC. Its protein product is CASRTGGHEQYF.

The rearrangement uses TRBV11-3 and TRBJ1-4, with D possibly being TRBD1 (5 bases). The CDR3 has 15 residues. CDR1 and CDR2 (germline): SGHNT, YENEEA. V lost 4 bases and J 6 bases, leaving 15 bases between the germline ends. The CDR3 bases are TGTGCCAGCAGCTCATACCGGGACGGGGATGAAAAACTGTTTTTT. It encodes CASSSYRDGDEKLFF.

The rearrangement joins TRBV19 to TRBJ2-1, with 9 positions matching TRBD2. CDR3 length: 12 amino acids. The germline CDR1 and CDR2 sequences are LNHDA and SQIVND (reference sequence). V lost 5 bases, J lost 14 bases, and 7 bases stayed unmatched. The CDR3 reads CASSLVAGVEFF. In nucleotides, the CDR3 is TGTGCCAGTAGTCTTGTAGCGGGAGTCGAGTTCTTC.

CDR3 nucleotide sequence: TGTGCCAGCAGCTTGGCCTTAGCGGGGGAGTACACCGGGGAGCTGTTTTTT. It yields the protein CASSLALAGEYTGELFF. J is TRBJ2-2 and V is TRBV11-3; TRBD2 agrees at 9 bases. Germline V gene data show CDR1 as SGHNT and CDR2 as YENEEA. After removal of 3 bases from V and 3 bases from J, the junction contained 8 bases not matched to a gene. The CDR3 consists of 17 residues.

The chain carries TRBV7-5 and TRBJ2-6; the table's D gene call, TRBD2, was not cross checked with the DNA. TRBV7-5 is assigned pseudogene status. The CDR3 has 15 residues. The CDR3 region is CASSLVSSGANVLTF. The CDR3 coding sequence is TGTGCCAGCAGCTTAGTTAGCTCTGGGGCCAACGTCCTGACTTTC.

The CDR3 coding sequence is TGTGCCAACAGGGACCAAACTGGAAACACCATATATTTT. Its protein is CANRDQTGNTIYF. V gene TRBV6-8 combines with J gene TRBJ1-3, with D perhaps matching TRBD1 (6 bases). With 10 bases removed from V and 2 bases from J, the gap between germline ends came to 12 bases. CDR3 length equals 13 residues. CDR1 and CDR2 (germline): MNHGY, SAAAGT.

V and J are TRBV6-8 and TRBJ1-3, with 7 nucleotides matching TRBD1. The CDR3 is 15 amino acids. The germline V gene encodes CDR1 MNHGY and CDR2 SAAAGT. V dropped 5 bases and J dropped 0; count of bases not matched to a gene: 4. CDR3 DNA: TGTGCCAGCAGTCGACAGGGAAGCTCTGGAAACACCATATATTTT. Encoded protein: CASSRQGSSGNTIYF.

The chain has TRBV11-3 and TRBJ2-6; D ambiguous. The CDR3 length is 15 residues. The V and J ends lost 1 base and 4 bases respectively, with 8 bases between them. The germline CDR1 and CDR2 sequences are SGHNT and YENEEA. The chain's CDR3 is CASSLGISGANVLTF. The CDR3 coding sequence is TGTGCCAGCAGCTTAGGAATCTCCGGGGCCAACGTCCTGACTTTC.

This chain connects TRBV19 to TRBJ2-3; D may correspond to TRBD1 or TRBD2 (7 bases each). From germline, CDR1 is LNHDA and CDR2 SQIVND (reference sequence). Deletions cut 4 bases from V and 5 bases from J, with 13 bases between. CDR3 length: 14 residues. Here the CDR3 DNA reads TGTGCCAGTAGTAACATCAGGGGGGGAGATACGCAGTATTTT. Translation: CASSNIRGGDTQYF.

The V call is TRBV10-3, the J call TRBJ1-1; D perhaps matches TRBD1 (5 bases). V lost 0 bases, J lost 5 bases, and 10 bases lay in between. Germline-derived CDR1 and CDR2 are ENHRY and SYGVKD. The CDR3 totals 14 residues. CDR3 sequence: CAISESGESTEAFF. The CDR3 DNA reads as TGTGCCATCAGTGAGTCAGGGGAGTCGACTGAAGCTTTCTTT.

This clone was observed once. The chain combines TRBV11-3 with TRBJ1-1; 10 nucleotides agree with TRBD1. V lost 6 bases, J lost 1 base, and 8 bases stayed unmatched. The CDR3 spans 16 residues. CDR1 is SGHNT and CDR2 is YENEEA in the germline V gene. The chain's CDR3 is CASRDRDRGKNTEAFF. DNA of the CDR3: TGTGCCAGCAGGGATCGGGACAGGGGAAAGAACACTGAAGCTTTCTTT. Combining the CDR3 with reference TRBV11-3 and TRBJ1-1 gives the whole variable domain EAGVVQSPRYKIIEKKQPVAFWCNPISGHNTLYWYLQNLGQGPELLIRYENEEAVDDSQLPKDRFSAERLKGVDSTLKIQPAELGDSAVYLCASRDRDRGKNTEAFFGQGTRLTVV.

The chain couples TRBV11-3 to TRBJ2-5; maybe TRBD1 (6 bases). The length of the CDR3 is 15 residues. V lost 5 bases to trimming and J lost 3 bases, with 16 bases between them. CDR1 is SGHNT, CDR2 YENEEA, per germline. In DNA form, the CDR3 reads TGTGCCAGCAGCCGTTACTCGGGACACGAAGAGACCCAGTACTTC. Its translation is CASSRYSGHEETQYF.

CDR3 sequence reads: CASSQALAGDNEQFF. CDR3 DNA sequence: TGTGCCAGCAGCCAAGCCCTAGCGGGGGACAATGAGCAGTTCTTC. The chain carries TRBV11-3 and TRBJ2-1; 10 bases align to TRBD2. The CDR3 totals 15 residues. Germline trimming cut 5 bases from V and 5 bases from J; bases unmatched to any gene: 6. Germline CDR1 is SGHNT and CDR2 is YENEEA. Complete variable domain (other parts from reference TRBV11-3 and TRBJ2-1): EAGVVQSPRYKIIEKKQPVAFWCNPISGHNTLYWYLQNLGQGPELLIRYENEEAVDDSQLPKDRFSAERLKGVDSTLKIQPAELGDSAVYLCASSQALAGDNEQFFGPGTRLTVL.

The V and J genes are TRBV12-5 and TRBJ1-1; 8 bases match TRBD1. Germline loops: CDR1 LGHNT, CDR2 FRNRAP. This CDR3 is 15 amino acids long. CDR3 nucleotide sequence: TGTGCCAGGGGGCGGGAGCGAGGAGAAAACACTGAAGCTTTCTTT. Amino acids: CARGRERGENTEAFF. The whole variable domain, filled in from reference TRBV12-5 and TRBJ1-1, reads DARVTQTPRHKVTEMGQEVTMRCQPILGHNTVFWYRQTMMQGLELLAYFRNRAPLDDSGMPKDRFSAEMPDATLATLKIQPSEPRDSAVYFCARGRERGENTEAFFGQGTRLTVV.

The chain carries TRBV11-3 and TRBJ1-4; D remains ambiguous. V lost 2 bases to trimming and J lost 6 bases, with 10 bases between them. This CDR3 has 14 residues. Germline lookup yields CDR1 SGHNT and CDR2 YENEEA. CDR3: CASSLTDGDEKLFF. CDR3 in DNA: TGTGCCAGCAGCTTAACCGACGGGGATGAAAAACTGTTTTTT.

This rearrangement joins TRBV30 to TRBJ1-5, with D unclear. The germline V gene has CDR1 GTSNPN and CDR2 SVGIG (reference sequence). CDR3 length equals 14 residues. Trimming removed 2 bases from V and 3 bases from J, with 11 bases in between. The CDR3 sequence is CAWSSNRVNQPQHF. For the CDR3, the DNA is TGTGCCTGGAGTTCTAACCGTGTCAATCAGCCCCAGCATTTT.

This clone was counted a few times. V and J are TRBV19 and TRBJ2-1, with 7 positions matching TRBD2. CDR3 length equals 13 residues. CDR1 and CDR2 (germline): LNHDA, SQIVND (reference sequence). V shed 8 bases and J 1 base; nucleotides not matched to a gene: 2. The CDR3 bases are TGTGCCAGTTGTAGCGGGTCCTACAATGAGCAGTTCTTC. Encoded protein: CASCSGSYNEQFF.

This clone was observed a handful of times. The chain carries TRBV15 and TRBJ1-1, with D maybe TRBD1 (5 bases). The ends were cut back, 0 bases at V and 9 bases at J, with 14 bases in the middle. Germline assignment: CDR1 LNHNV and CDR2 YYDKDF (reference sequence). The CDR3 covers 14 residues. The CDR3 sequence: CATSRDRDYLKAFF. The CDR3 coding sequence is TGTGCCACCAGCAGAGATCGGGACTATTTGAAAGCTTTCTTT.

The chain couples TRBV11-3 to TRBJ2-3; TRBD2 matches at 7 bases. CDR3 length: 14 amino acids. J lost 6 bases, V lost 4 bases, and 7 bases had no gene match. Germline CDR1 SGHNT, CDR2 YENEEA. CDR3: CASSWSGRGDTQYF. Written as DNA, the CDR3 is TGTGCCAGCAGCTGGTCGGGGCGGGGGGATACGCAGTATTTT.

Written as DNA, the CDR3 is TGTGCCAGCAGCCCCCAGGGGTCTTCCTACGAGCAGTACTTC. This gives the protein CASSPQGSSYEQYF. This chain uses TRBV11-3 with TRBJ2-7, with a weak D call TRBD1 (6 bases). CDR1 is SGHNT and CDR2 is YENEEA in the germline V gene. There are 14 residues in the CDR3. The ends were cut back, 5 bases at V and 1 base at J, with 12 bases in the middle. The full variable domain, with the rest looked up from reference TRBV11-3 and TRBJ2-7, is EAGVVQSPRYKIIEKKQPVAFWCNPISGHNTLYWYLQNLGQGPELLIRYENEEAVDDSQLPKDRFSAERLKGVDSTLKIQPAELGDSAVYLCASSPQGSSYEQYFGPGTRLTVT.

The V call is TRBV19, the J call TRBJ2-1; TRBD2 is a possible D gene (6 bases). V lost 5 bases and J lost 12, with 14 bases in between. Germline loops: CDR1 LNHDA, CDR2 SQIVND (reference sequence). This CDR3 is 12 amino acids long. In DNA, the CDR3 is TGTGCCAGTAGTTTGATCGGGGGATGGCAGTTCTTC. Translated: CASSLIGGWQFF.

This clone was counted a few times. This sequence joins TRBV16 and TRBJ2-2; 10 bases agree with TRBD1. Per germline, CDR1 KGHSY and CDR2 FQNENV. The V segment lost 0 bases and the J segment 5 bases; nucleotides outside the gene matches: 9. This CDR3 spans 18 amino acids. The CDR3 DNA reads as TGTGCCAGCAGCCAATCCATATTCCGGGACAGGGGTACCGGGGAGCTGTTTTTT. Protein: CASSQSIFRDRGTGELFF.

The V gene is TRBV6-8, the J gene TRBJ1-4; TRBD1 agrees at 8 bases. The CDR3 runs 14 residues. The germline V gene has CDR1 MNHGY and CDR2 SAAAGT. V gave up 8 bases and J gave up 8 bases; unmatched junction bases: 10. CDR3 bases: TGTGCCAGCTGCCGACAGGGGTTGTGCGAAAAACTGTTTTTT. Protein: CASCRQGLCEKLFF.

V gene TRBV28 combines with J gene TRBJ2-3; the match to TRBD2 covers 12 bases. This CDR3 is 19 amino acids long. CDR1 MDHEN and CDR2 SYDVKM come from the germline V gene. The ends lost 4 bases at V and 1 base at J; junction bases unmatched: 12. CDR3 sequence: CASSSGVPGLAGRTDTQYF. DNA for the CDR3: TGTGCCAGCAGTTCTGGCGTCCCGGGACTAGCGGGCCGCACAGATACGCAGTATTTT. The entire variable domain, with the rest obtained from reference TRBV28 and TRBJ2-3, is as follows: DVKVTQSSRYLVKRTGEKVFLECVQDMDHENMFWYRQDPGLGLRLIYFSYDVKMKEKGDIPEGYSVSREKKERFSLILESASTNQTSMYLCASSSGVPGLAGRTDTQYFGPGTRLTVL.

The rearrangement links TRBV6-8 to TRBJ1-1; 8 positions agree with TRBD1. This CDR3 is built from 17 residues. The V and J ends lost 0 bases and 0 bases, in that order; junction bases with no gene match: 6. CDR1 and CDR2 from the germline V gene are MNHGY and SAAAGT. The chain's CDR3 is CASSYSKQGGLNTEAFF. CDR3 DNA: TGTGCCAGCAGTTACTCGAAACAGGGGGGGTTGAACACTGAAGCTTTCTTT.